This passage covers 2 T cell receptor beta chains from one sample sequenced in a study of radiation and T cells in renal cell carcinoma (dated by TCRdb to 2020 to 2021). What this sample's time point label stands for: blood 2 weeks post-SBRT. This specimen's treatment or condition label, interpreted: 15 Gy SBRT to primary tumor, nephrectomy 4 weeks later. Receptor amplification or capture employed the immunoSEQ multiplex PCR assay. TCRdb limited this immuneACCESS table to in-frame rearrangements with V and J called. A share of clones is missing; checked studies link under half to unresolved V genes, and the rest is unexplained. The sample yields about 150,000 clones; roughly 90% were counted once. In total, the top ten clones hold 10% to 15% of the sample. The input for sequencing was blood, taken from a patient whose treatment included radiotherapy and nephrectomy. Receptor source: a woman aged 45-60 years with renal cell carcinoma.

This clone was counted a few times. This sequence joins TRBV28 and TRBJ1-2; 9 nucleotides agree with TRBD1. Germline assignment: CDR1 MDHEN and CDR2 SYDVKM. The junction had 11 bases not matched to a gene; V was cut back by 5 bases and J by 7 bases. This CDR3 has 15 amino acids. This CDR3 reads CASSRRDRVFSGYTF. CDR3 sequence (DNA): TGTGCCAGCAGTCGACGGGACAGGGTGTTCAGTGGCTACACCTTC.

The chain uses TRBV19 and TRBJ2-3, with D hard to call. This CDR3 region has 14 residues. V was pared by 7 bases and J by 2 bases, with 13 bases between. The V gene's germline CDR1 is LNHDA and CDR2 SQIVND (reference sequence). Here the CDR3 DNA reads TGTGCCAGTACGGTAAACTTCGACACAGATACGCAGTATTTT. It specifies CASTVNFDTDTQYF. Variable domain in full (rest from reference TRBV19 and TRBJ2-3): DGGITQSPKYLFRKEGQNVTLSCEQNLNHDAMYWYRQDPGQGLRLIYYSQIVNDFQKGDIAEGYSVSREKKESFPLTVTSAQKNPTAFYLCASTVNFDTDTQYFGPGTRLTVL.